At least ten counts were recorded for the clone carrying this TCR beta chain. This entry is derived from a study of T cells of healthy individuals. The junction had 6 bases not matched to a gene; V was cut back by 5 bases and J by 5 bases. The CDR3 totals 15 residues. TCRdb used MiXCR to reprocess the 5' RACE reads, holding one entry per CDR3 protein. The table shows under 70,000 distinct CDR3 sequences, with over 12% occurring only once. The TCR originated in a human donor in good health. The rearrangement joins TRBV12-3 or TRBV12-4 to TRBJ2-3; 11 bases are a match to TRBD2. The CDR3: CASSLSGRARDTQYF. The CDR3 nucleotides read TGTGCCAGCAGTCTTAGCGGGAGGGCCCGAGATACGCAGTATTTT.